This TCR beta chain appears in the sequencing data of a study of cytomegalovirus exposure and HLA in healthy donors. Study-wide points: The authors later linked a missense DCLRE1C variant to TCR beta V- and J-gene trimming.

The germline CDR1 and CDR2 sequences are SGHVS and FQNEAQ. Trimming took 7 bases from V and 5 from J; bases not matched to a gene: 10. The CDR3 has 15 amino acids. PCR involved 60 Vbeta and 13 Jbeta primers. The method was immunoSEQ multiplex PCR; TCRdb's version includes in-frame clones alone and lacks a portion of them. The sample has about 150,000 clones; about 79% are singletons. About this clone: As yet, its antigen is unknown.

The V call is TRBV7-8, the J call TRBJ2-5; 10 nucleotides agree with TRBD1. The TCR sequence derives from a male donor in good health and CMV-seronegative. Sequencing was carried out using PBMCs. CDR3 amino acids: CASNQPGQGLETQYF. CDR3 DNA sequence: TGTGCCAGCAACCAACCGGGACAGGGGTTGGAGACCCAGTACTTC.